This T cell receptor (beta chain) was profiled in a study of shared clonotypes between healthy human individuals. Study overall: A couple of women and a few men aged 18 to 49 made up the donors. The study's findings and limits: Around 5.3% of naive CD4 clonotypes were shared across a few donors. Larger richness was generally estimated for naive than memory subsets.

Regarding this clone: Its cognate antigen is unknown. Additional DNA sequences in this sample encode the identical CDR3.

CD45RO-negative CD8 cells positively selected for CCR7 made up the naive population, which excluded terminally differentiated effector memory CD45RA+ cells. This CDR3 has 14 amino acids. Trimming left V 1 base short and J 4 bases short, with 8 bases between. Germline V CDR1 and CDR2: SEHNR, FQNEAQ (reference sequence). Using immunoSEQ multiplex PCR, the repertoire was profiled, and TCRdb retains in-frame clones only, with some absent. The sample lists around 1.9 million clones; around 93% were seen once. Sequenced input: naive CD8+ T cells from PBMCs. V usage is TRBV7-9 and J usage is TRBJ2-1; D gene ambiguous. This TCR was recovered from a man younger than 35 in good health. Some clones in this sample may be carry-over from other donors' samples. CDR3 coding DNA: TGTGCCAGCAGCTTAGAAGGACGATACAATGAGCAGTTCTTC. It codes for CASSLEGRYNEQFF.